The 10 T cell receptor beta chains reported below all come from one sample, sequenced in a study of T cell changes during pregnancy in multiple sclerosis. The assay was immunoSEQ multiplex PCR, and TCRdb's table has in-frame clones only and misses some. The sample includes under 95,000 clones, over 80% of them seen just once. Source: CD4+ T cells from peripheral blood mononuclear cells, taken before pregnancy. These receptors were taken from a female donor with multiple sclerosis, enrolled in a pregnancy study.

V and J are TRBV23-1 and TRBJ2-3; maybe TRBD1 (6 bases). TRBV23-1 is sorted into the ORF group, with uncertain function. The ends were cut back, 4 bases at V and 1 base at J, with 15 bases in the middle. This CDR3 is 16 amino acids long. The CDR3 DNA is TGCGCCAGCAGTCCTTCGACAGGAAAGGGCACAGATACGCAGTATTTT. Translating gives CASSPSTGKGTDTQYF.

The rearrangement uses TRBV10-3 and TRBJ1-2; D uncertain. Per the germline V gene, CDR1 is ENHRY and CDR2 is SYGVKD. The CDR3 extends over 16 amino acids. The V gene lost 0 bases and the J gene lost 2 bases, with 13 bases spanning the gap. The CDR3 spells CAISESRSTLNYGYTF. The CDR3 DNA reads TGTGCCATCAGTGAGTCGAGATCCACCCTGAACTATGGCTACACCTTC.

V and J are TRBV6-6 and TRBJ1-1; D is perhaps TRBD1 (6 bases). The CDR3 is 16 amino acids. The germline V gene has CDR1 MNHNY and CDR2 SVGAGI (reference sequence). V was clipped by 6 bases and J by 0 bases, with 17 bases between them. The CDR3 DNA reads as TGTGCCAGCAGGGGGGGGTCTGGGACAATGAACACTGAAGCTTTCTTT. It encodes CASRGGSGTMNTEAFF.

The chain uses TRBV28 and TRBJ1-2, with 7 bases matching TRBD1. With 7 bases clipped from V and 6 bases from J, the junction kept 5 bases outside the gene matches. The germline CDR1 and CDR2 sequences are MDHEN and SYDVKM. CDR3 size: 12 residues. CDR3: CASKQGLDGYTF. The CDR3 bases are TGTGCCAGCAAACAGGGGTTAGATGGCTACACCTTC.

This chain connects TRBV6-5 to TRBJ2-7, with D possibly TRBD1 on 7 matching bases. Germline values: CDR1 MNHEY, CDR2 SVGAGI. V gave up 5 bases and J gave up 4 bases, with 12 bases separating them. There are 13 residues in the CDR3. The CDR3 nucleotides read TGTGCCAGCAGTCCGACAGGGAGGTACGAGCAGTACTTC. It specifies CASSPTGRYEQYF.

This chain connects TRBV7-2 to TRBJ2-7; D unclear. The CDR3 covers 13 residues. With 5 bases removed from V and 4 bases from J, the gap between germline ends came to 12 bases. Germline loops: CDR1 SGHTA, CDR2 FQGNSA. The CDR3 loop is CASSPRDGYEQYF. Written as DNA, the CDR3 is TGTGCCAGCAGCCCTAGAGATGGGTACGAGCAGTACTTC.

The chain employs TRBV6-6 and TRBJ2-2, with 8 bases lining up with TRBD1. The length of the CDR3 is 15 residues. V shed 4 bases, J shed 6 bases, and the junction held 7 bases outside the gene matches. Per the germline V gene, CDR1 is MNHNY and CDR2 is SVGAGI (reference sequence). The chain's CDR3 is CASSSRQGLSGELFF. The CDR3 coding sequence is TGTGCCAGCAGTTCACGACAGGGGTTGTCCGGGGAGCTGTTTTTT.

This chain joins TRBV5-6 and TRBJ1-5; 7 nucleotides agree with TRBD1. J was trimmed by 2 bases and V by 0 bases; bases with no gene match: 8. From germline, CDR1 is SGHDT and CDR2 YYEEEE. This CDR3 comprises 17 residues. The CDR3 DNA reads as TGTGCCAGCAGCTTGGGGGCAGGGGGATCTCGCAATCAGCCCCAGCATTTT. Encoded protein: CASSLGAGGSRNQPQHF.

This sequence joins TRBV10-3 and TRBJ1-2; the D is unclear. V lost 7 bases, J lost 6 bases, and 18 bases lay in between. CDR1 is ENHRY and CDR2 is SYGVKD in the germline V gene. This CDR3 is built from 14 residues. CDR3 in amino acids: CAITPRTEADGYTF. CDR3 DNA sequence: TGTGCCATCACCCCCCGGACTGAGGCAGATGGCTACACCTTC.

This chain links TRBV18 with TRBJ1-1; no reliable D call. V was clipped by 6 bases and J by 1 base, with 9 bases between them. This CDR3 contains 13 residues. Germline CDR1 is KGHSH and CDR2 is LQKENI. In DNA, the CDR3 is TGTGCCAGCTCCAGAGGTCAGAACACTGAAGCTTTCTTT. Translating it yields CASSRGQNTEAFF.